Listed here is a single TCR beta chain. Its antigen is unknown. J was trimmed by 4 bases and V by 4 bases; bases with no gene match: 7. Per the germline V gene, CDR1 is MNHNY and CDR2 is SVGAGI (reference sequence). The CDR3 consists of 15 residues. This sample is drawn from a study of radiotherapy plus CTLA-4 blockade in lung cancer. Study as a whole: Of all patients, around 18% responded objectively and roughly 31% showed disease control.

Enrolled patients, whose metastatic non-small-cell lung cancer was chemo-refractory, received focal radiation plus CTLA-4 blockade with ipilimumab. This table comes from immunoSEQ multiplex PCR, and its TCRdb copy is limited to in-frame clones, with some not included. The sample contains over 100,000 clones, 70% to 85% of which appear only once. The study's findings and limits: Expansion in blood of tumor-derived TCR clones was seen after radiotherapy plus ipilimumab.

The chain couples TRBV6-6 to TRBJ1-2; TRBD1 matches at 9 bases. The source of this sequence is a human donor with non-small cell lung cancer that progressed on radiotherapy plus ipilimumab. Some clones in this sample may be carry-over from other donors' samples. This specimen consisted of peripheral blood, obtained from a patient treated with radiotherapy plus ipilimumab. CDR3 amino acids: CASSSGQGRLYGYTF. CDR3 coding DNA: TGTGCCAGCAGTTCAGGACAGGGGCGACTCTATGGCTACACCTTC.